This TCR beta chain was sequenced during a study of cytomegalovirus exposure and HLA in healthy donors. PCR involved 60 Vbeta and 13 Jbeta primers. The assay was immunoSEQ multiplex PCR, and TCRdb's table has in-frame clones only and misses some. The sample contains 120,000 to 150,000 clones, more than 75% of which appear only once. Points from the study as a whole: The authors later linked a missense DCLRE1C variant to TCR beta V- and J-gene trimming. A previous analysis found most TCR beta V segments productive roughly 90% or roughly 30% of the time. Clonal expansion, a later analysis showed, was greater in HLA-associated TCR beta chains than in equally common others.

The V and J ends lost 3 bases and 6 bases respectively, with 17 bases between them. This CDR3 region has 16 residues. CDR1 is SGHTA and CDR2 is FQGNSA in the germline V gene. A note on this clone: Its matching antigen is unknown.

This clonotype originated in a woman aged 40 to 50 in good health and CMV-seropositive. The V call is TRBV7-2, the J call TRBJ2-2; the D gene is possibly TRBD2 (7 bases). The sequenced sample was PBMCs. The CDR3 bases are TGTGCCAGCAGCTTTAGGGGAGGGGGGGGTGCCGGGGAGCTGTTTTTT. Translated, it gives CASSFRGGGGAGELFF. The full variable domain, rest sourced from reference TRBV7-2 and TRBJ2-2, is GAGVSQSPSNKVTEKGKDVELRCDPISGHTALYWYRQSLGQGLEFLIYFQGNSAPDKSGLPSDRFSAERTGGSVSTLTIQRTQQEDSAVYLCASSFRGGGGAGELFFGEGSRLTVL.